This T cell receptor beta chain came from a study of response to subunit inactivated influenza vaccine. Study-wide results and caveats: Each seasonal influenza vaccination recruits few new T cells, the authors suggested.

One entry per CDR3 protein results from TCRdb running MiXCR on the RT-PCR reads. The sample lists roughly 180,000 distinct CDR3 sequences; around 9.2% were seen once. This clonotype turned up a few times. The antigen is undetermined. The V and J ends lost 1 base and 7 bases respectively, with 16 bases between them. The CDR3 length is 15 residues. Per the germline V gene, CDR1 is SNHLY and CDR2 is FYNNEI. The source of this sequence is a man aged 45-60 years who received an inactivated influenza vaccine. Material: non-naive T cells sorted from PBMCs, obtained on the day of vaccination. The chain recombines TRBV2 with TRBJ2-5, with D possibly being TRBD1 (5 bases). CDR3 in amino acids: CASSEEGQIQMTQYF. CDR3 coding DNA: TGTGCCAGCAGTGAAGAGGGGCAGATCCAGATGACCCAGTACTTC.